This entry concerns a single TCR beta chain. PCR employed 60 Vbeta and 13 Jbeta primers. The protocol was immunoSEQ multiplex PCR, while the TCRdb copy is restricted to in-frame clones and leaves out a portion. The sample's table shows some 50,000 clones. CDR1 SGDLS and CDR2 YYNGEE come from the germline V gene. The CDR3 sequence is 14 residues long. V shed 2 bases and J shed 3 bases, with 12 bases lying between them. The data originate from a study of cytomegalovirus exposure and HLA in healthy donors. Sequenced material: PBMCs. The V call is TRBV9, the J call TRBJ2-7, with a tentative D call TRBD2 (5 bases). This sequence was found in a woman aged 35 to 49 in good health and CMV-seronegative. This CDR3 is CASSVSGNFYEQYF. The CDR3 DNA sequence: TGTGCCAGCAGCGTCTCGGGAAACTTCTACGAGCAGTACTTC.